This TCR beta chain was retrieved from a study of T cells in Graves' hyperthyroidism and ophthalmopathy (dated by TCRdb to between 2018 and 2021). Looking at the study overall: Peripheral blood samples were taken at the time of initial diagnosis, prior to any treatment. TCR V-J signatures able to tell the groups apart were searched for in a discovery cohort of 90 to 100 patients, of whom 43 had Graves' ophthalmopathy and roughly 57 had stable Graves' hyperthyroidism. Prospective prediction of ophthalmopathy was tested in an independent validation cohort of fewer than 20 hyperthyroidism patients and 17 patients who later progressed to ophthalmopathy. For training and testing, the 80 to 100 patients in the discovery cohort were randomly divided in a 7:3 ratio. The study also compared thyroid tissue and blood T-cell repertoires from over 5 Graves' hyperthyroidism patients. After sampling, hyperthyroidism patients received methimazole starting at 30 mg daily, and ophthalmopathy patients received high-dose intravenous methylprednisolone. According to the paper, TCR Vbeta CDR3 sequencing was carried out on around 140 peripheral blood samples, which came from 40 to 45 ophthalmopathy, fewer than 80 hyperthyroidism and approximately 17 progressor patients.

Ophthalmopathy patients had moderately to severely active disease, with a Clinical Activity Score of 3 or more, a NOSPECS grade of 4 or more, and a disease duration of less than 3 months. Any patient with an uncontrolled infection, another autoimmune disease, pregnancy or lactation was excluded. Clinical symptoms, serum thyroxine and TRAb, thyroid ultrasound, and orbital computed tomography formed the basis for the diagnoses. Ficoll-Paque density gradient centrifugation was used to isolate PBMCs from about 9 ml of fresh peripheral blood. Total RNA was extracted with Trizol reagent, and quality was checked on an Agilent 2100 Bioanalyzer. There are many counts of this clonotype. What antigen it recognizes has not been identified. It has no much larger one-base neighbor in the sample; base qualities were not kept. Amplification of TCR beta CDR3 regions was carried out from RNA transcripts. A first-round RT-PCR of the TCR CDR3 used the HTBI primer set with the Qiagen OneStep RT-PCR kit. The libraries were constructed in a second round of multiplex PCR and then size-selected and purified. The libraries were sequenced on an Illumina HiSeq2000 using paired-end 100 bp reads. Per the original workflow: Raw data were processed with SOAPnuke, discarding reads with adapters, uncalled bases, mean Phred below 15, or no exact constant-primer or identifier match. High-quality paired reads were merged using COPE v1.2.5, and each unique nucleotide sequence was defined as a clonotype. Clonotypes were aligned to IMGT TRBV, TRBD and TRBJ reference segments using MiTCR v1.1. Only V-J combinations with frequency above 0.0001, covering about 99% of repertoires, were analysed. A TCS score was defined as the ratio of F50 (clonal expansion) to E x V (chaos), with BLOSUM62-based TCRdist applied between CDR3 peptides within each V-J. Welch's t-statistics and random forest reduced around 510 V-J features to 13, which were used in a naive Bayes classifier (R e1071). The public reads were quality trimmed at Q25 with fastp and then assembled into clones with MiXCR by TCRdb, keeping productive beta chains. Rows with a matching CDR3 protein are joined into one entry that keeps the most common DNA and genes. TCRdb assigned the V and J calls; the authors' analysis was not used. The sample contains 200,000 to 250,000 distinct CDR3 sequences, approximately 23% of them found a single time. The top ten clones comprise roughly 32% of the sample.

Overall study results and their limits: No statistical method was used to set the sample size in advance, and investigators knew the group allocation. Ophthalmopathy was separated from stable hyperthyroidism by a 13 V-J signature model, with approximately 86% sensitivity and about 81% specificity obtained in cross-validation and 80%/75% obtained in testing. Most expanded thyroid clonotypes (frequency above 0.001) were also detected in blood, suggesting blood repertoires may reflect thyroid immune responses. During validation, the model predicted progression to ophthalmopathy a median of around 6 months ahead of onset, with more than 55% sensitivity and around 73% specificity.

Source material: blood. This TCR derives from a woman between 40 and 55 years old with Graves' ophthalmopathy.

The CDR3 region has the sequence CASSHNRATPGELFF. The DNA is as follows: TGTGCCAGCAGTCATAACAGGGCAACGCCCGGGGAGCTGTTTTTT. Recombination connected TRBV25-1 to TRBJ2-2, with TRBD1 perhaps the D gene, on 6 matching bases. CDR1 and CDR2 are drawn from the germline V gene: MGHDK, SYGVNS. V and J lose 5 bases and 6 bases, and a span of 16 bases separates them. The CDR3 runs 15 residues from the cysteine to the phenylalanine. Left in the record is the CDR3 DNA by itself, 45 bases read in frame from the first base.